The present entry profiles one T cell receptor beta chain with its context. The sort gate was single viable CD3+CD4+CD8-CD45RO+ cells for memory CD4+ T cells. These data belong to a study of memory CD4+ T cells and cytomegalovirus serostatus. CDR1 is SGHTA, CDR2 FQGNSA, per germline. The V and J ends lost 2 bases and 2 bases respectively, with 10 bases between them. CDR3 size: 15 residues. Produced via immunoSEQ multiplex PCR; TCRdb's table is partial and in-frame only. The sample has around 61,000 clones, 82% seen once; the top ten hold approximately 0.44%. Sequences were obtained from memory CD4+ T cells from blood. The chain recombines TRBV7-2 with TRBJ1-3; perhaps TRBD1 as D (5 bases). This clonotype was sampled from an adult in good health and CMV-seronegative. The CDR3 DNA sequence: TGTGCCAGCAGCTTAACTGGGGCGGCTGGAAACACCATATATTTT. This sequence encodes CASSLTGAAGNTIYF.